This entry lists 4 T cell receptor beta chains sequenced from one sample in a study of blood T cell repertoires in COVID-19. The data were produced by immunoSEQ multiplex PCR, yet TCRdb's version contains in-frame clones alone and is incomplete. The sample shows about 180,000 clones, over 75% of them seen only once. The sequenced sample consisted of peripheral blood. These receptors all come from a person in their 70s with COVID-19, enrolled during active disease.

V and J are TRBV28 and TRBJ2-7, with TRBD2 identical over 7 bases. CDR3 size: 15 residues. V dropped 6 bases and J dropped 0; count of bases not matched to a gene: 8. Germline V gene data show CDR1 as MDHEN and CDR2 as SYDVKM. CDR3 bases: TGTGCCAGCAGGACGGCGGGGGAGGGCTCCTACGAGCAGTACTTC. Translating it yields CASRTAGEGSYEQYF.

This clone was counted a single time. V is TRBV7-7 and J is TRBJ1-1, with D possibly matching TRBD1 (6 bases). Per the germline V gene, CDR1 is SSHAT and CDR2 is FNYEAQ (reference sequence). This CDR3 comprises 13 residues. The ends were cut back, 2 bases at V and 5 bases at J, with 9 bases in the middle. The CDR3 spells CASSLNRETEAFF. The CDR3 DNA follows: TGTGCCAGCAGCTTAAACAGGGAGACTGAAGCTTTCTTT.

This rearrangement joins TRBV7-9 to TRBJ2-3, with 15 bases that match TRBD2. The CDR3 length is 17 residues. Germline V CDR1 and CDR2: SEHNR, FQNEAQ (reference sequence). With V trimmed by 5 bases and J by 2 bases, 5 bases remained unmatched. The CDR3 spells CASSKGTSGGYTDTQYF. CDR3 DNA: TGTGCCAGCAGCAAAGGGACTAGCGGGGGGTACACAGATACGCAGTATTTT.

The chain employs TRBV5-1 and TRBJ1-1; D gene unclear. Per the germline V gene, CDR1 is SGHRS and CDR2 is YFSETQ. V lost 4 bases, J lost 3 bases, and 10 bases lay in between. The CDR3 is 13 residues long. CDR3 sequence: CASSTGPDTEAFF. The CDR3, as DNA: TGCGCCAGCAGCACTGGTCCTGACACTGAAGCTTTCTTT.